The clone carrying this TCR beta chain came up many times. Its specificity is unknown. V was clipped by 4 bases and J by 3 bases; unmatched bases: 17. The CDR3 is 18 amino acids. CDR1 SGHTA and CDR2 FQGNSA come from the germline V gene. TCRdb reprocessed the reads via MiXCR and lists one record per CDR3 protein. The sample has almost 500,000 distinct CDR3 sequences, approximately 11% seen once. The data were taken from a study of T cell repertoires in cytomegalovirus infection. Study-level points and caveats: People with CMV and the relevant HLA were identified by cumulative public TCR beta family frequency. In two of eight donors, the top clonotype was HLA-C-restricted CMV-specific.

Sequenced sample: PBMCs. The rearrangement uses TRBV7-2 and TRBJ2-5; 7 positions match TRBD2. The clonotype comes from a human donor in good health (CMV status not recorded). Some clones in this sample may be carry-over from other donors' samples. CDR3 DNA: TGTGCCAGCAGCTCCGGGACCCAACGGTCGGGGGGAAAAGAGACCCAGTACTTC. As protein: CASSSGTQRSGGKETQYF.